What follows are 4 T cell receptor beta chains derived from one specimen sequenced in a study of blood T cell repertoires in COVID-19. Only in-frame clones appear in the TCRdb table, and some are missing; sequencing was by immunoSEQ multiplex PCR. Here the sample spans more than 50,000 clones, less than 85% being singletons. The sample comprised peripheral blood. The receptor source for this set is a woman aged 70 to 79 with acute or convalescent COVID-19.

V and J are TRBV3-1 (or the pseudogene TRBV3-2) and TRBJ2-1; D uncertain. V lost 2 bases to trimming and J lost 6 bases, with 14 bases between them. The CDR3 spans 15 residues. From germline, CDR1 is LGHDT and CDR2 YNNKEL (reference sequence). CDR3 loop: CASSQRWRAFNEQFF. In nucleotides, the CDR3 is TGTGCCAGCAGCCAAAGGTGGAGAGCTTTCAATGAGCAGTTCTTC.

The rearrangement uses TRBV2 and TRBJ1-1; 8 bases are shared with TRBD1. The CDR3 has 14 residues. V was clipped by 6 bases and J by 4 bases; unmatched bases: 7. CDR1 and CDR2 from the germline V gene are SNHLY and FYNNEI. The CDR3 sequence: CASSEQGVSTEAFF. CDR3 bases: TGTGCCAGCAGCGAACAGGGGGTGAGCACTGAAGCTTTCTTT.

This clone was observed a single time. This chain connects TRBV4-1 to TRBJ1-4, with 7 bases fitting TRBD1. This CDR3 is 18 amino acids long. The junction had 15 bases not matched to a gene; V was cut back by 4 bases and J by 4 bases. Germline V lookup: CDR1 MGHRA, CDR2 YSYEKL. CDR3 sequence (DNA): TGCGCCAGCAGCCTCGGAGCGGTCAGGGGGACCATTAATGAAAAACTGTTTTTT. This sequence encodes CASSLGAVRGTINEKLFF.

V gene TRBV30 combines with J gene TRBJ1-2, with TRBD1 matching 7 bases. The ends lost 8 bases at V and 7 bases at J; junction bases unmatched: 13. CDR1 is GTSNPN and CDR2 is SVGIG in the germline V gene (reference sequence). The CDR3 sequence is 13 residues long. The CDR3 DNA is TGTGCCCGCGGTCGACAGGGATTGATTGGCTACACCTTC. It yields the protein CARGRQGLIGYTF.